This T cell receptor beta chain was identified in a study of T cells in Graves' hyperthyroidism and ophthalmopathy. PBMCs were sourced from more than 9 ml fresh peripheral blood. Authors of the study amplified TCR beta CDR3 regions from RNA transcripts. HTBI primers drove first-round RT-PCR of the TCR CDR3. TCRdb used MiXCR to reprocess the multiplex PCR reads, holding one entry per CDR3 protein. The sample has about 420,000 distinct CDR3 sequences, 15% to 19% seen once; the top ten hold 7.5% to 8%. This CDR3 comprises 13 residues. V was pared by 6 bases and J by 8 bases, with 7 bases of the junction left unmatched.

The genes are TRBV12-3 or TRBV12-4 and TRBJ1-3; 7 bases align to TRBD1. Sequencing was carried out using blood. The source is a woman under 30 with Graves' hyperthyroidism. CDR3 protein: CASRRYRGDTIYF. CDR3 DNA: TGTGCCAGCAGACGGTACAGGGGAGACACCATATATTTT.